The 3 T cell receptor beta chains in this list originate from one sample, sequenced in a study of shared clonotypes between healthy human individuals. Measured with immunoSEQ multiplex PCR; TCRdb has only the in-frame clones, and not every one. The table has around 700,000 clones, around four fifths seen once. Sequenced sample: memory CD4+ T cells sorted from blood. The subset was: CD45RA-negative fraction. The receptor source for this set is a woman aged 25 to 39 in good health.

This clone has just one count. The chain combines TRBV19 with TRBJ2-3; 7 positions match TRBD2. V gave up 4 bases and J gave up 4 bases; unmatched junction bases: 5. This CDR3 region has 14 residues. The V gene's germline CDR1 is LNHDA and CDR2 SQIVND (reference sequence). CDR3 bases: TGTGCCAGTAGTAAGGCTAGCGGCGCAGATACGCAGTATTTT. This sequence encodes CASSKASGADTQYF.

Concerning this clone itself: Given a much more abundant clone one base away, this may be a read error. The rearrangement joins TRBV5-1 to TRBJ2-3; D not certain. Germline CDR1 reads SGHRS; CDR2 reads YFSETQ. V lost 1 base and J 1 base, leaving 10 bases between the germline ends. The CDR3 covers 15 residues. CDR3 DNA: TGCGCCAGCAGCTTGTATACGGAAGGCACAGATACGCAGTATTTT. As protein: CASSLYTEGTDTQYF.

The rearrangement links TRBV7-8 to TRBJ2-1, with 8 bases aligning to TRBD2. Germline CDR1 is SGHVS and CDR2 is FQNEAQ. The CDR3 consists of 15 residues. The V segment lost 2 bases and the J segment 8 bases; nucleotides outside the gene matches: 8. The CDR3 DNA sequence: TGTGCCAGCAGCTTACAAGCGGGAGTAATCCATGAGCAGTTCTTC. Translation: CASSLQAGVIHEQFF.